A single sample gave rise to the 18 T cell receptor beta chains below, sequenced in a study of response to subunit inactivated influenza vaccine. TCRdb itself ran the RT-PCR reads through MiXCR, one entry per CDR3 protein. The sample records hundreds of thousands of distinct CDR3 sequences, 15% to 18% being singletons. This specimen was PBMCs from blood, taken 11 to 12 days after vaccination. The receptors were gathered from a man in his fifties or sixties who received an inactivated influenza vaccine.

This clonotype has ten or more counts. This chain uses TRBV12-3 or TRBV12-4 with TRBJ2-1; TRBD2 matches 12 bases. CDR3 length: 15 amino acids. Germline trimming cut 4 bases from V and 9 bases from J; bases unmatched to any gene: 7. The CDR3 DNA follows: TGTGCCAGCAGTTCCCGGACTAGCGGGATGTTTGAGCAGTTCTTC. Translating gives CASSSRTSGMFEQFF.

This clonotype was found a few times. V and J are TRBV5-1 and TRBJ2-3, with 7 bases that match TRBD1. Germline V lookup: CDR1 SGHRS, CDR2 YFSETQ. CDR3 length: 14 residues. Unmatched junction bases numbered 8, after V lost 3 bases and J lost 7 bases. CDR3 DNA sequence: TGCGCCAGCAGCTCAACCTCCAGGGGGAATACGCAGTATTTT. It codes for CASSSTSRGNTQYF.

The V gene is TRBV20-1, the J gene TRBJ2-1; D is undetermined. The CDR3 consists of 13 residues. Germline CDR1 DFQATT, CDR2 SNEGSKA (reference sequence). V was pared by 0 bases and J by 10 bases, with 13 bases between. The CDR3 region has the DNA TGCAGTGCTAGAGATCTACAGACCGCGGAGCAGTTCTTC. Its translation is CSARDLQTAEQFF.

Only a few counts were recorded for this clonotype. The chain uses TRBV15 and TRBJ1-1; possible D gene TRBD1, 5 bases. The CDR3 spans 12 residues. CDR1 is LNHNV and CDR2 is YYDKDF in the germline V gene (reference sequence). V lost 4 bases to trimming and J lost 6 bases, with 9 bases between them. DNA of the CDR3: TGTGCCACCAGCAACCAGGGTGCTGAAGCTTTCTTT. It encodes CATSNQGAEAFF. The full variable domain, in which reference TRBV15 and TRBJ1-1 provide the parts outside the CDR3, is DAMVIQNPRYQVTQFGKPVTLSCSQTLNHNVMYWYQQKSSQAPKLLFHYYDKDFNNEADTPDNFQSRRPNTSFCFLDIRSPGLGDTAMYLCATSNQGAEAFFGQGTRLTVV.

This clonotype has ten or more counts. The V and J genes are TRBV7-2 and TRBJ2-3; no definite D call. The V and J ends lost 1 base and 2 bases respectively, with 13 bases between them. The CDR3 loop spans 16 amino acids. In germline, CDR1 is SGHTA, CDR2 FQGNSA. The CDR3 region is CASSLDRGPSTDTQYF. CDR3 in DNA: TGTGCCAGCAGCTTAGATCGAGGACCCTCCACAGATACGCAGTATTTT.

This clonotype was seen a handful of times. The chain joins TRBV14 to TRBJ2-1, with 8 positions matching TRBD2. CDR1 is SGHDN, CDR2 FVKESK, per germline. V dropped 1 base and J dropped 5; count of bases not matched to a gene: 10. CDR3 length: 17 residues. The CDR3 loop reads CASSQGGGSGVHNEQFF. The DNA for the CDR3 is TGTGCCAGCAGCCAAGGCGGAGGTAGCGGGGTCCACAATGAGCAGTTCTTC. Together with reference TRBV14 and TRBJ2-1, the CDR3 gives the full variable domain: EAGVTQFPSHSVIEKGQTVTLRCDPISGHDNLYWYRRVMGKEIKFLLHFVKESKQDESGMPNNRFLAERTGGTYSTLKVQPAELEDSGVYFCASSQGGGSGVHNEQFFGPGTRLTVL.

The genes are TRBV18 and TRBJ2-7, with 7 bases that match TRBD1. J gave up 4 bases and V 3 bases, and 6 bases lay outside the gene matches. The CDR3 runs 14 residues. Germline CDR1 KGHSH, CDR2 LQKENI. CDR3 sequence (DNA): TGTGCCAGCTCACCTTATGACAGGGATTACGAGCAGTACTTC. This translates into CASSPYDRDYEQYF.

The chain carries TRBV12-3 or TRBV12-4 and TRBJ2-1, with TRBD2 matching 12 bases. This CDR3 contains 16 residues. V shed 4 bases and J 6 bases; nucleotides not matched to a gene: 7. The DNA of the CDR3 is TGTGCCAGCAGTTCCTCGACTAGCGGGGGCACCAATGAGCAGTTCTTC. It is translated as CASSSSTSGGTNEQFF.

CDR3 in DNA: TGCGCCAGCAGCCAAGAGCCAGGGTGGGAGACAGATACGCAGTATTTT. Encoded protein: CASSQEPGWETDTQYF. This sequence joins TRBV4-3 and TRBJ2-3, with D possibly called TRBD1 or TRBD2 (5 bases each). V lost 0 bases to trimming and J lost 3 bases, with 13 bases between them. Looked up from germline, CDR1 is LGHNA and CDR2 is YSLEER. CDR3 length: 16 residues.

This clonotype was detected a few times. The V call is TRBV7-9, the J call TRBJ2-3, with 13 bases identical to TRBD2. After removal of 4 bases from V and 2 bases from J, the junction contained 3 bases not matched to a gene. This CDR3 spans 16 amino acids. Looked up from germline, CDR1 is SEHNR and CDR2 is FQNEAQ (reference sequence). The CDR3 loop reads CASSSGLAGTTDTQYF. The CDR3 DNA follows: TGTGCCAGCAGCTCGGGACTAGCGGGGACCACAGATACGCAGTATTTT.

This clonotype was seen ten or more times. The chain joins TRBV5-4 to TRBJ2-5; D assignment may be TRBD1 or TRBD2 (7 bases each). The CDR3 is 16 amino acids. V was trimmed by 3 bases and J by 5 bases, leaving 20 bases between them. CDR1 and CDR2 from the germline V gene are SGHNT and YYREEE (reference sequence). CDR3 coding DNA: TGTGCCAGCAGCTCCAGCATGACAGGGCGGGAGGAGACCCAGTACTTC. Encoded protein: CASSSSMTGREETQYF.

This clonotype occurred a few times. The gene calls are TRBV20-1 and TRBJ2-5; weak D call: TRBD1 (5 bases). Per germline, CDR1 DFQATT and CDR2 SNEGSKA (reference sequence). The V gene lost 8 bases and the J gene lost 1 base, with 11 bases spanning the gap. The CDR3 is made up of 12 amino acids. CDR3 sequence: CSQRGIQETQYF. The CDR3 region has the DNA TGCAGTCAAAGGGGTATCCAAGAGACCCAGTACTTC.

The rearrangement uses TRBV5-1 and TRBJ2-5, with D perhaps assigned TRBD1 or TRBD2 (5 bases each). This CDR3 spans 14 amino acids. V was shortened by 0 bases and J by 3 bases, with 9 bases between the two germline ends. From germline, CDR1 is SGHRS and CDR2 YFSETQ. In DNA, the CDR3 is TGCGCCAGCAGCTTGGAAGGGACCAAAGAGACCCAGTACTTC. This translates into CASSLEGTKETQYF.

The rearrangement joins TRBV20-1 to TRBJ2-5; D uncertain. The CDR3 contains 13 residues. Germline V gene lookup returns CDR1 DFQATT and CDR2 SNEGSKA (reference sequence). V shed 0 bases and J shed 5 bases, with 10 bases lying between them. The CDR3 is CSARDYRLETQYF. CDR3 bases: TGCAGTGCTAGAGACTACCGACTGGAGACCCAGTACTTC.

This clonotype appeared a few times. Here the CDR3 reads CASSQESSPLHF. CDR3 coding DNA: TGTGCCAGCAGCCAAGAATCCTCACCCCTCCACTTT. The V gene is TRBV4-2, the J gene TRBJ1-6; no definite D call. The CDR3 runs 12 residues. Between the trimmed V and J ends, which lost 0 bases and 10 bases, there was a span of 4 bases. Germline V lookup: CDR1 LGHNA, CDR2 YNFKEQ.

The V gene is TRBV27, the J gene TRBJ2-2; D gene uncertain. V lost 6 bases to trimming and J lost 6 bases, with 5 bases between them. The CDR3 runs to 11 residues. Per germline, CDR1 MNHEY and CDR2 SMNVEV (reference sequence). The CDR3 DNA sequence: TGTGCCAGCAGATACGCCGGGGAGCTGTTTTTT. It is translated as CASRYAGELFF.

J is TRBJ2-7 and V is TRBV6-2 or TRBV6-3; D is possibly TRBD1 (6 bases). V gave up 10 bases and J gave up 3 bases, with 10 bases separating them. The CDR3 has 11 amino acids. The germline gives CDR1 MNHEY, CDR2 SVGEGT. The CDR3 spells CATKDSYEQYF. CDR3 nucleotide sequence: TGTGCCACGAAGGACAGCTACGAGCAGTACTTC.

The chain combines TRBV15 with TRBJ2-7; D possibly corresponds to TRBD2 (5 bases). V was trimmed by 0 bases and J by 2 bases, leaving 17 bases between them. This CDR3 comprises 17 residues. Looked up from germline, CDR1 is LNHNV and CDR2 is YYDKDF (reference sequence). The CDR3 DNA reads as TGTGCCACCAGCAGAGATCTTGGCGGGCACCCTGCCTACGAGCAGTACTTC. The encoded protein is CATSRDLGGHPAYEQYF.